These T cell receptor beta chains were read from a single sample in a study of cytomegalovirus exposure and HLA in healthy donors. Libraries were prepared by immunoSEQ multiplex PCR; TCRdb keeps only in-frame clonotypes and omits some of them. The repertoire includes 100,000 to 120,000 clones, 75% to 85% of them detected once, and 5% to 6.5% sits in the top ten. The sequenced sample consisted of PBMCs. These receptors were collected from a man between 18 and 35 years old in good health and CMV-seronegative. The CDR3 runs from the conserved cysteine through the conserved F or W. Each record gives: clone size, D gene, V gene, J gene, CDR3 protein, CDR3 DNA. A D gene is named only where the DNA matches it firmly. Some rows mark clone size as missing; the rest say once, few, many or name a class of expanded clone.

once	.	TRBV5-1	TRBJ2-5	CASSGGEETQYF	TGCGCCAGCAGCGGAGGAGAAGAGACCCAGTACTTC
.	.	TRBV5-1	TRBJ2-7	CASSLGVDSYEQYF	TGCGCCAGCAGCTTGGGAGTGGACAGCTACGAGCAGTACTTC
once	TRBD1	TRBV4-3	TRBJ2-1	CASSQDLGQGKFEQFF	TGCGCCAGCAGCCAAGATCTAGGACAGGGGAAGTTTGAGCAGTTCTTC
.	TRBD2	TRBV7-3	TRBJ2-1	CASAQAAGGGGSYNEQFF	TGTGCCAGCGCCCAGGCAGCGGGAGGGGGGGGGTCCTACAATGAGCAGTTCTTC
.	.	TRBV10-1	TRBJ2-1	CASGDTYNEQFF	TGCGCCAGCGGGGACACATACAATGAGCAGTTCTTC
.	.	TRBV18	TRBJ2-5	CASSPLRFPRETQYF	TGTGCCAGCTCACCCCTTCGTTTTCCCAGGGAGACCCAGTACTTC
.	.	TRBV2	TRBJ1-4	CASKQGFNEKLFF	TGTGCCAGCAAGCAGGGATTTAATGAAAAACTGTTTTTT
.	TRBD1	TRBV5-5	TRBJ2-1	CASSRTGGAYNEQFF	TGTGCCAGCAGCCGGACAGGGGGCGCGTACAATGAGCAGTTCTTC
.	TRBD1	TRBV10-1	TRBJ2-7	CASSDVVGRGFDEQYF	TGCGCCAGCAGTGATGTCGTCGGCAGGGGGTTCGACGAGCAGTACTTC
.	TRBD2	TRBV27	TRBJ2-7	CASSLGTSGAYEQYF	TGTGCCAGCAGTTTAGGTACTAGCGGCGCCTACGAGCAGTACTTC
few	.	TRBV5-6	TRBJ1-1	CASSLTGSEAFF	TGTGCCAGCAGCTTGACGGGATCTGAAGCTTTCTTT
few	.	TRBV6-5	TRBJ2-7	CASSKLARVYEQYF	TGTGCCAGCAGTAAATTAGCGCGAGTCTACGAGCAGTACTTC
few	.	TRBV27	TRBJ1-5	CASSQGRDNQPQHF	TGTGCCAGCAGCCAGGGTAGGGATAACCAGCCCCAGCATTTT